The T cell receptor beta chain described here comes from a study of neurological immune-mediated disorders. Whole-study findings and limits: The greatest TCR clonal expansion appeared in HTLV-1-associated myelopathy and the smallest, falling below healthy controls, in multiple sclerosis. The expanded clones of different subjects shared no CDR3 amino acid sequences (suggesting private repertoires in all groups).

V lost 1 base and J 5 bases, leaving 15 bases between the germline ends. This CDR3 is 15 amino acids long. Germline lookup yields CDR1 DFQATT and CDR2 SNEGSKA (reference sequence). A total of 2 million PBMCs stored at -80 degrees C provided the unsorted libraries. By 5'RACE with 10-nucleotide random UMIs, the cDNA was made. From the 5' RACE reads, TCRdb called clonotypes with MiXCR, one entry per CDR3 protein. The sample consists of 84,000 or so distinct CDR3 sequences, 10% to 13% of them appearing once. This clonotype was recorded at least ten times. Its antigen is not identified. Source material: PBMCs. The TCR sequence derives from a man between 40 and 49 years old in good health. The chain joins TRBV20-1 to TRBJ2-1; D is undetermined. Here the CDR3 reads CSARGLRTDDNEQFF. CDR3 DNA: TGCAGTGCTAGAGGGCTCCGCACGGATGACAATGAGCAGTTCTTC.